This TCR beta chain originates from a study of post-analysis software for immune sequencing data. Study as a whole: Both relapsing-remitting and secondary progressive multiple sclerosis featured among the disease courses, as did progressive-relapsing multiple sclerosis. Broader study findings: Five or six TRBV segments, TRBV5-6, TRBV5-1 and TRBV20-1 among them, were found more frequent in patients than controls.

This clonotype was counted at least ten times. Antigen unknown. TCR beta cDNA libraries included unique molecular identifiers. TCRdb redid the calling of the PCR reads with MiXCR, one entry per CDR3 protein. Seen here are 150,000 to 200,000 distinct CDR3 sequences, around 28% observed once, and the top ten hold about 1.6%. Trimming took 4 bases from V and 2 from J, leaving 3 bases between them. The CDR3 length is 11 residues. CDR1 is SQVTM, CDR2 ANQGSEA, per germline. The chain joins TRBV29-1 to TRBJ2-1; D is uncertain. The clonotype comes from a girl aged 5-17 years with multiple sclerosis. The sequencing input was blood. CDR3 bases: TGCAGCGTTGTTCCCTACAATGAGCAGTTCTTC. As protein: CSVVPYNEQFF.